The following is a T cell receptor (beta chain) sequence with its context. A quantity of roughly 0.5 to 1 ug RNA underwent reverse transcription using random hexamers. MiXCR, run by TCRdb on the immunoSEQ multiplex PCR reads, gives a single entry per CDR3 protein. The sample yields approximately 190,000 distinct CDR3 sequences, approximately 96% seen once. The data are from a study of CD8 T cells in Susac syndrome. The germline V gene encodes CDR1 GTSNPN and CDR2 SVGIG (reference sequence). This CDR3 contains 13 residues. Trimming removed 4 bases at V and 2 bases at J, with 6 bases between. The material sequenced was CD4+ T cells from PBMCs. The clonotype was recovered from a human donor with Susac syndrome. The chain combines TRBV30 with TRBJ2-6; D uncertain. In DNA form, the CDR3 reads TGTGCCTGGATACGGGCTGGGGCCAACGTCCTGACTTTC. Translating it yields CAWIRAGANVLTF.